The source of this TCR beta chain is a study of blood T cell repertoires in COVID-19. Study summary: Some COVID-19 samples were acute and others convalescent; all came from the United States, Italy and Spain. Sample material is recorded as cDNA or gDNA derived from T cells, B-cell-depleted T cells, or PBMCs.

The CDR3 sequence is 17 residues long. CDR1 is SEHNR, CDR2 FQNEAQ, per germline (reference sequence). V shed 5 bases and J shed 0 bases, with 16 bases lying between them. Per the original methods: Estimation of nucleated cell counts was performed using reference gene primer amplification. TCRdb keeps only in-frame clones here, not all; method: immunoSEQ multiplex PCR. D and trimming come from the DNA, and the V and J calls and clone size come from that table. The sample carries under 200,000 clones, around 80% recorded once. The sample taken for sequencing was peripheral blood. The source is a man between 65 and 85 years old with active or convalescent COVID-19. The chain joins TRBV7-9 to TRBJ1-4; possibly TRBD1 for D (5 bases). CDR3 residues: CASSQAQGISTNEKLFF. CDR3 coding DNA: TGTGCCAGCAGCCAGGCCCAGGGCATCTCAACTAATGAAAAACTGTTTTTT.